This T cell receptor beta chain was sequenced for a study of cytomegalovirus exposure and HLA in healthy donors. General study findings and limits: Across donors, sequencing depth was assumed by presence/absence analyses to be roughly uniform. For TCR beta chains, V- and J-gene trimming was later linked to a missense DCLRE1C variant.

The CDR3 totals 14 residues. The V and J ends lost 5 bases and 2 bases, in that order; junction bases with no gene match: 4. Per germline, CDR1 MRHNA and CDR2 SNTAGT. Comments on this clone: No antigen is known for it.

The PCR made use of 60 Vbeta and 13 Jbeta primers. Produced via immunoSEQ multiplex PCR; TCRdb's table is partial and in-frame only. The data hold tens of thousands of clones, with more than 60% observed a single time. This clonotype was obtained from a man aged 45-60 years in good health and CMV-seropositive. The V and J genes are TRBV6-4 and TRBJ2-7, with 9 bases identical to TRBD2. Sequencing input: PBMCs. This chain's CDR3 is CASSPASGTYEQYF. In nucleotides, the CDR3 is TGTGCCAGCAGTCCGGCTAGCGGGACCTACGAGCAGTACTTC.